The clone carrying this T cell receptor (beta chain) has only a few counts. The antigen is not known. The sample originates from a study of early T cells in non-severe SARS-CoV-2 infection. Turning to the study itself: RNA in bulk from unsorted whole blood was sequenced, and chains were unpaired. Broader study findings: Matches to VDJdb favored anti-spike CD8 responses and missed private and CD4 specificities.

TCRdb reanalysed the 5' RACE reads using MiXCR and keeps one entry per CDR3 protein. The sample lists nearly 110,000 distinct CDR3 sequences, 11% occurring once. In germline, CDR1 is SGHTA, CDR2 FQGNSA. The V and J ends lost 3 bases and 1 base respectively, with 3 bases between them. There are 13 residues in the CDR3. This chain uses TRBV7-2 with TRBJ2-2; the D is unclear. The sample taken for sequencing was whole blood. The TCR was taken from an adult who was a healthcare worker with PCR-confirmed SARS-CoV-2 infection or an uninfected control (not recorded which). The CDR3 protein is CASSFGNTGELFF. For the CDR3, the DNA is TGTGCCAGCAGCTTCGGGAACACCGGGGAGCTGTTTTTT.